This record looks at one TCR beta chain sequence and its context. Original handling: Amplification of reference gene primers provided the estimated nucleated cell counts. TCRdb keeps only in-frame clones here, not all; method: immunoSEQ multiplex PCR. That table is the source of V, J and clone size, and D and trimming were worked out from the DNA. The sample holds around 52,000 clones, over 80% seen once. The sample comes from a study of blood T cell repertoires in COVID-19. The overall study: Samples of COVID-19 (acute and convalescent) were obtained from the United States, Italy and Spain. The cDNA or gDNA used as material had been derived from T cells, B-cell-depleted T cells, or PBMCs.

This CDR3 contains 12 residues. The germline V gene has CDR1 LNHDA and CDR2 SQIVND (reference sequence). The V end was cut by 3 bases, the J end by 6 bases, with 7 bases between. Sequences were obtained from peripheral blood. The genes are TRBV19 and TRBJ2-3; D is perhaps TRBD2 (6 bases). The TCR comes from a woman in her sixties or seventies with acute or convalescent COVID-19. CDR3 loop: CASSIRGDTQYF. The CDR3, as DNA: TGTGCCAGTAGTATCCGGGGGGATACGCAGTATTTT.